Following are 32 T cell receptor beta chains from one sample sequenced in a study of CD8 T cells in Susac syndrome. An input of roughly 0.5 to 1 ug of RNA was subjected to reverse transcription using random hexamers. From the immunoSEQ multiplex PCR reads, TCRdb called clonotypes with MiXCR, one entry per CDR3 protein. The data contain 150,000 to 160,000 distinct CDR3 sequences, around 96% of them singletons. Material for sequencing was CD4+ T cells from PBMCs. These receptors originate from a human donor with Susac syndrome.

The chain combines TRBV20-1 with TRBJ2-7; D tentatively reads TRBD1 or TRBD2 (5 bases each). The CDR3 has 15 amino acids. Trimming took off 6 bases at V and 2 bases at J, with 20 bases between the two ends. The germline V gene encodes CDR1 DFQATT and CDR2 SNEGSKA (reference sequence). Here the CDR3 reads CSAPKPGRRTYEQYF. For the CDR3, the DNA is TGCAGTGCACCCAAGCCGGGACGGAGAACCTACGAGCAGTACTTC.

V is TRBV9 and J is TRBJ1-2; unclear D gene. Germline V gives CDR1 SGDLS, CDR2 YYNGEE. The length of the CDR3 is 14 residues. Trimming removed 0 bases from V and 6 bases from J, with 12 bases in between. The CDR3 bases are TGTGCCAGCAGCGTAGCGGTGCTCTCGGATGGCTACACCTTC. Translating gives CASSVAVLSDGYTF. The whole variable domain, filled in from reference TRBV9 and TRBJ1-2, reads DSGVTQTPKHLITATGQRVTLRCSPRSGDLSVYWYQQSLDQGLQFLIQYYNGEERAKGNILERFSAQQFPDLHSELNLSSLELGDSALYFCASSVAVLSDGYTFGSGTRLTVV.

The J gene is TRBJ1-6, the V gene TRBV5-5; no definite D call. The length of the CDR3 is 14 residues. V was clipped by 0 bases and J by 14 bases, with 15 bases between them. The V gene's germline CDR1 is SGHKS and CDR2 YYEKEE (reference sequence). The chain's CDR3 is CASSLDVTSITLHF. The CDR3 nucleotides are TGTGCCAGCAGCTTGGATGTGACGTCCATAACCCTCCACTTT.

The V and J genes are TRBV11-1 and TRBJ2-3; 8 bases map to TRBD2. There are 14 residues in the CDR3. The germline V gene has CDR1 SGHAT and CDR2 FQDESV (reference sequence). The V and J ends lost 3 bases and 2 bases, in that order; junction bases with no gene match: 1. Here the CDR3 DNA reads TGTGCCAGCAGCTTTAGCGGGGTCACAGATACGCAGTATTTT. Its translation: CASSFSGVTDTQYF.

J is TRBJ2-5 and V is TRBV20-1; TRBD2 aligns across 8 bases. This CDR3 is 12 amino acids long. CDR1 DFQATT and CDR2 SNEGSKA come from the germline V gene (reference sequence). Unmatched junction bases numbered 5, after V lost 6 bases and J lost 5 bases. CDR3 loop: CSASGLGETQYF. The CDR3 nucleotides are TGCAGTGCCTCGGGACTAGGGGAGACCCAGTACTTC.

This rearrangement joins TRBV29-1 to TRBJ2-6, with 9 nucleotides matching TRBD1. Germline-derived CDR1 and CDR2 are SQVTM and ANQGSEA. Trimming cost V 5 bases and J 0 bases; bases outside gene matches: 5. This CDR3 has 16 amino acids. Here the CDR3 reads CSVSTTGGSGANVLTF. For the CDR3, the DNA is TGCAGCGTTTCGACGACAGGGGGCTCTGGGGCCAACGTCCTGACTTTC.

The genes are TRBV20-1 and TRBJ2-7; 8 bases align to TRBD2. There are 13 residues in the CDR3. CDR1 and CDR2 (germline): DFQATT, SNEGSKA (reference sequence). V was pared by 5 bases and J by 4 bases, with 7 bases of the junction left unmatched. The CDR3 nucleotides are TGCAGTGCTCAAGCGGGGGCTCGATACGAGCAGTACTTC. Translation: CSAQAGARYEQYF.

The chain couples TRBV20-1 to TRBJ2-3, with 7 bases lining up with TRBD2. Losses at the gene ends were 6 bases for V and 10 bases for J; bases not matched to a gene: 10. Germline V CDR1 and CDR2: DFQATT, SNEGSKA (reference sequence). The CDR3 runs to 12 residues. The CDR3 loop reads CSASDDAGAQYF. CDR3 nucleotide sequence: TGCAGTGCCTCGGATGATGCGGGGGCGCAGTATTTT.

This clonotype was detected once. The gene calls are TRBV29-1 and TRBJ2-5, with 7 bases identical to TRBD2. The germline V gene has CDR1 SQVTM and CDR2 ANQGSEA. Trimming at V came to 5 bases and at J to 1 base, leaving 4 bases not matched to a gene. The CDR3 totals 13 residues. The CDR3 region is CSVRPSGQETQYF. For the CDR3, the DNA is TGCAGCGTTCGCCCTAGCGGCCAAGAGACCCAGTACTTC.

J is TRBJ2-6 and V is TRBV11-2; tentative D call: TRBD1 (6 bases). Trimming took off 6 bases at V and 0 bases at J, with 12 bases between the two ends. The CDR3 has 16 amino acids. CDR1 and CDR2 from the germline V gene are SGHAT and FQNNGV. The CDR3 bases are TGTGCCAGCAGGACGGGACACATCTCTGGGGCCAACGTCCTGACTTTC. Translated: CASRTGHISGANVLTF.

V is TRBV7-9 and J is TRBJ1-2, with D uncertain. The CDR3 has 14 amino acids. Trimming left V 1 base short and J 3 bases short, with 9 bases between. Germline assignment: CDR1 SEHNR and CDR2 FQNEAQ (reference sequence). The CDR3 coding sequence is TGTGCCAGCAGCTTAGTGGCAGTTCACTATGGCTACACCTTC. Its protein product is CASSLVAVHYGYTF. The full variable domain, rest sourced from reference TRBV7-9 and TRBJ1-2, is DTGVSQNPRHKITKRGQNVTFRCDPISEHNRLYWYRQTLGQGPEFLTYFQNEAQLEKSRLLSDRFSAERPKGSFSTLEIQRTEQGDSAMYLCASSLVAVHYGYTFGSGTRLTVV.

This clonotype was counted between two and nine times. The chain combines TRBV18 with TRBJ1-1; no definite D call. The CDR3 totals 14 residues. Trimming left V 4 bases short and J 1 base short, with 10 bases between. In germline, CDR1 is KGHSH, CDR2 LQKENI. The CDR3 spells CASSLRTENTEAFF. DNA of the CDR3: TGTGCCAGCTCACTGCGGACGGAGAACACTGAAGCTTTCTTT.

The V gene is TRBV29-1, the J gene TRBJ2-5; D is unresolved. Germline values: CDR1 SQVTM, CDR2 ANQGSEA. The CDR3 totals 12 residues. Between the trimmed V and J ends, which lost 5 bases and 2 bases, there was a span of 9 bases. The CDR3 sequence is CSVPDSQETQYF. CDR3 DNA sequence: TGCAGCGTTCCTGACTCGCAAGAGACCCAGTACTTC.

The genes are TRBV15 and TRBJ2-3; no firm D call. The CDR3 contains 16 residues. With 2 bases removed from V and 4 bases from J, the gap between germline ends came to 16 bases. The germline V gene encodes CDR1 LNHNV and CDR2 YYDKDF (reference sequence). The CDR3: CATSRKLQSDPDTQYF. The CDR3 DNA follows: TGTGCCACCAGCAGAAAACTCCAGTCGGACCCAGATACGCAGTATTTT.

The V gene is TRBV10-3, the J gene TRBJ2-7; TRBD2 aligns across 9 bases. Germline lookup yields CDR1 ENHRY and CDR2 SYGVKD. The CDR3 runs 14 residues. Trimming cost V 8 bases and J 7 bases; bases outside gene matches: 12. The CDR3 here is CAIGPSGVNREQYF. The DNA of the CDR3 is TGTGCCATCGGCCCTAGCGGGGTCAACCGGGAGCAGTACTTC.

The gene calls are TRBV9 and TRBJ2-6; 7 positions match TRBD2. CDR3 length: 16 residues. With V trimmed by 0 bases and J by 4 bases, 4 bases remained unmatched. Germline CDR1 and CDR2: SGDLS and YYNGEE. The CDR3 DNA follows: TGTGCCAGCAGCGTAGGGGGAGGGCTCGGGGCCAACGTCCTGACTTTC. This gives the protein CASSVGGGLGANVLTF. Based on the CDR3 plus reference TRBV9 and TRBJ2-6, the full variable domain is DSGVTQTPKHLITATGQRVTLRCSPRSGDLSVYWYQQSLDQGLQFLIQYYNGEERAKGNILERFSAQQFPDLHSELNLSSLELGDSALYFCASSVGGGLGANVLTFGAGSRLTVL.

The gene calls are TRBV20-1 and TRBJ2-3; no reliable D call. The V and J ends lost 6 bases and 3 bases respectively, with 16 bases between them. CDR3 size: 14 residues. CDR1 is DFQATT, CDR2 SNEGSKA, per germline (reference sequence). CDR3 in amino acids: CSAPTARGTDTQYF. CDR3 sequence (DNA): TGCAGTGCGCCGACCGCTCGTGGAACAGATACGCAGTATTTT.

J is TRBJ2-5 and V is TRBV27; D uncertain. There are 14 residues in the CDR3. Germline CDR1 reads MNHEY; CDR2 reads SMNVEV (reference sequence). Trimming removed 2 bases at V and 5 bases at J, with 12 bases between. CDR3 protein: CASSLGPDGETQYF. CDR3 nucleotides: TGTGCCAGCAGTTTAGGGCCCGACGGGGAGACCCAGTACTTC.

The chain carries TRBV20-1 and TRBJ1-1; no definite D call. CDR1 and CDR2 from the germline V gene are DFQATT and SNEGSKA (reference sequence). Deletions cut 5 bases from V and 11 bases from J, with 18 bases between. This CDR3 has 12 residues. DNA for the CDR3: TGCAGTGCTTTAGTGGAGGGCCTCGGGGCTTTCTTT. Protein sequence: CSALVEGLGAFF.

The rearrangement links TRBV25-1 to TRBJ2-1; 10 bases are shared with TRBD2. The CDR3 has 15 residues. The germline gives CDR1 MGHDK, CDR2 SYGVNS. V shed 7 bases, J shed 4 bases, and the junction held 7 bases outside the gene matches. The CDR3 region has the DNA TGTGCCAGCACCCCAAGCGGGGGGGTTTACAATGAGCAGTTCTTC. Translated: CASTPSGGVYNEQFF.

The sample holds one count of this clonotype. The CDR3 DNA reads TGCAGTGCTAGAAACCTGAGGACAGACCCAGAGACCCAGTACTTC. Encoded protein: CSARNLRTDPETQYF. V usage is TRBV20-1 and J usage is TRBJ2-5; maybe TRBD1 (6 bases). The germline V gene has CDR1 DFQATT and CDR2 SNEGSKA (reference sequence). The CDR3 extends over 15 amino acids. The germline V and J ends were trimmed by 2 bases and 4 bases, with 17 bases remaining between them.

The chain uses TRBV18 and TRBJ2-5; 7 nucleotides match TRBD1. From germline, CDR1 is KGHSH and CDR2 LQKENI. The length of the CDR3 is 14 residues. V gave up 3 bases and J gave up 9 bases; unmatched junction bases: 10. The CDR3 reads CASSPTGTDESQYF. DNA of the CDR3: TGTGCCAGCTCACCGACCGGGACAGACGAGTCCCAGTACTTC.

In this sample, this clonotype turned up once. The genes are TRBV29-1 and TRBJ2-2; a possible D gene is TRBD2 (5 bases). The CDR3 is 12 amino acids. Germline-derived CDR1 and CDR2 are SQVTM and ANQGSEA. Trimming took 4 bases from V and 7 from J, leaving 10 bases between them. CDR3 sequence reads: CSVGTGGGELFF. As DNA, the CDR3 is TGCAGCGTTGGGACTGGCGGCGGGGAGCTGTTTTTT.

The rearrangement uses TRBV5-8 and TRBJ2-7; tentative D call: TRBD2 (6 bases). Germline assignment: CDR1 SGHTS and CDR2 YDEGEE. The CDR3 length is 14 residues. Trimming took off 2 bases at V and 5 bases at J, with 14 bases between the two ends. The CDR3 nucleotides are TGTGCCAGCAGCTTAATGGGGGGTGACAACGAGCAGTACTTC. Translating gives CASSLMGGDNEQYF.

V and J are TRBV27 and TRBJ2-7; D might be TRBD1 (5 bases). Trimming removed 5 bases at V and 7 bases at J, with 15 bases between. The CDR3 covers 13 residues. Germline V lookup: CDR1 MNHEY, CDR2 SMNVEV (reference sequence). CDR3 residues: CASSRFRVREQYF. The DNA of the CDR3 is TGTGCCAGCAGTCGATTCAGGGTGCGGGAGCAGTACTTC.

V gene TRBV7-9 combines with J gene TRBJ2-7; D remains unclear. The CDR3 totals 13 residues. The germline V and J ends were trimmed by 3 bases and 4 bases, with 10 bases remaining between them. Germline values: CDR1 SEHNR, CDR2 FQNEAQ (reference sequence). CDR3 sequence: CASSFDSVYEQYF. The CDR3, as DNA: TGTGCCAGCAGCTTCGACTCGGTTTACGAGCAGTACTTC.

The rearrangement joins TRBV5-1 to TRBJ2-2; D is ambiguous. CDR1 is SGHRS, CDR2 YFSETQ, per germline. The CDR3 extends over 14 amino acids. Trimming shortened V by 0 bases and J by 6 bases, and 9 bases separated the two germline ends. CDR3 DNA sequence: TGCGCCAGCAGCTTGGAACGGATCGCCGGGGAGCTGTTTTTT. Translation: CASSLERIAGELFF. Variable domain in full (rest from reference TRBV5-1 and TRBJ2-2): KAGVTQTPRYLIKTRGQQVTLSCSPISGHRSVSWYQQTPGQGLQFLFEYFSETQRNKGNFPGRFSGRQFSNSRSEMNVSTLELGDSALYLCASSLERIAGELFFGEGSRLTVL.

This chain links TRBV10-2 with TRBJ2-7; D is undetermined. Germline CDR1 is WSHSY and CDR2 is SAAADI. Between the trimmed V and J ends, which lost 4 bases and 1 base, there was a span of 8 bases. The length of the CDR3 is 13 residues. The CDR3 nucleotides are TGCGCCAGCAGTGCCCTCCAGTCCTACGAGCAGTACTTC. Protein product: CASSALQSYEQYF.

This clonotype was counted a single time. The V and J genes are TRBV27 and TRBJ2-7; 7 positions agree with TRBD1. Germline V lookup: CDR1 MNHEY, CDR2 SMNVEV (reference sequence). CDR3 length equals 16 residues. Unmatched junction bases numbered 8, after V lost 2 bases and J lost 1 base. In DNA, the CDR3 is TGTGCCAGCAGTTTAGGTCAGGGGGTCCTGTCCTACGAGCAGTACTTC. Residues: CASSLGQGVLSYEQYF.

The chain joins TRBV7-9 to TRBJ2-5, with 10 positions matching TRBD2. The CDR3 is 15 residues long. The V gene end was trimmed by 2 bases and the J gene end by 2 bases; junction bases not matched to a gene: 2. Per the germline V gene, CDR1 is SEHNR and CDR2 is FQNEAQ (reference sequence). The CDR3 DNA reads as TGTGCCAGCAGCTTAACTAGCGGGGTACAAGAGACCCAGTACTTC. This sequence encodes CASSLTSGVQETQYF.

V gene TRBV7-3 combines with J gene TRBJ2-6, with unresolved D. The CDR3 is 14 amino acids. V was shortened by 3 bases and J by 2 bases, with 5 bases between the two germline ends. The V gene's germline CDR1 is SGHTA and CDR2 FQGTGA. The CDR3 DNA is TGTGCCAGCAGCTTCCGAGCTGGGGCCAACGTCCTGACTTTC. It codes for CASSFRAGANVLTF. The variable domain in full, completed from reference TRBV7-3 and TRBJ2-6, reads GAGVSQTPSNKVTEKGKYVELRCDPISGHTALYWYRQSLGQGPEFLIYFQGTGAADDSGLPNDRFFAVRPEGSVSTLKIQRTERGDSAVYLCASSFRAGANVLTFGAGSRLTVL.

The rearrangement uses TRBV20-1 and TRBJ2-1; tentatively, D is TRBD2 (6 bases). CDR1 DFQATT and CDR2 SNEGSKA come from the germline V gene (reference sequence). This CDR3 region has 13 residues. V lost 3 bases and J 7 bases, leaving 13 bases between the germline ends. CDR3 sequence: CSARGGRKNEQFF. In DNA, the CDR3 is TGCAGTGCTAGGGGGGGACGAAAGAATGAGCAGTTCTTC.